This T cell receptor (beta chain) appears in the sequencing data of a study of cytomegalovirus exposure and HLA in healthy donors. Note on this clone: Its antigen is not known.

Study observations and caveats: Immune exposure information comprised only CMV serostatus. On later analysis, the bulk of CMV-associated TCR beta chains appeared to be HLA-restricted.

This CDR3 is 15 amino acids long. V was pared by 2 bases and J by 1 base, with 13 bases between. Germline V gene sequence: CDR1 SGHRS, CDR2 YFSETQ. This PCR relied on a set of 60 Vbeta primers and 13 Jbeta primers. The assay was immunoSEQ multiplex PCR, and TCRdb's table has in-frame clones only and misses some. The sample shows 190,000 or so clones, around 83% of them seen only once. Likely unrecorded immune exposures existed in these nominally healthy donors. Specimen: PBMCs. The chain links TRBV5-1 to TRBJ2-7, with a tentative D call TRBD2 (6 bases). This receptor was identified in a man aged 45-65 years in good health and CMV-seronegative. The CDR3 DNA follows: TGCGCCAGCAGCTTTGGGGGGTATTCATCCTACGAGCAGTACTTC. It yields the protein CASSFGGYSSYEQYF.